The 10 T cell receptor beta chains below were found in one sample sequenced in a study of control samples from healthy donors and cancer patients. Method: immunoSEQ multiplex PCR; TCRdb's copy keeps in-frame clones and lacks some. The sample holds fewer than 90,000 clones; 70% to 90% are singletons and the top ten take approximately 5.1%. Input material: blood. Source of these receptors: a woman aged 45-65 years in good health.

The chain has TRBV5-1 and TRBJ2-6, with D tentatively TRBD2 (5 bases). This CDR3 comprises 16 residues. V was pared by 1 base and J by 2 bases, with 10 bases between. Germline V gene sequence: CDR1 SGHRS, CDR2 YFSETQ. The CDR3 loop is CASSLLWEPGANVLTF. DNA for the CDR3: TGCGCCAGCAGCTTGCTGTGGGAGCCTGGGGCCAACGTCCTGACTTTC.

Remarks on this clone: In the same sample, other DNA sequences code for this CDR3. This sequence joins TRBV18 and TRBJ1-4, with 8 bases aligning to TRBD1. The germline V gene has CDR1 KGHSH and CDR2 LQKENI. CDR3 size: 13 residues. The J segment lost 8 bases and the V segment lost 3 bases, leaving 2 bases of the junction unmatched. The chain's CDR3 is CASSPGTGEKLFF. The CDR3 DNA follows: TGTGCCAGCTCACCCGGGACAGGCGAAAAACTGTTTTTT. Drawing the rest from reference TRBV18 and TRBJ1-4, the complete variable domain is NAGVMQNPRHLVRRRGQEARLRCSPMKGHSHVYWYRQLPEEGLKFMVYLQKENIIDESGMPKERFSAEFPKEGPSILRIQQVVRGDSAAYFCASSPGTGEKLFFGSGTQLSVL.

V and J are TRBV19 and TRBJ1-3, with D tentatively TRBD1 (5 bases). The CDR3 is 15 amino acids. Trimming stripped 6 bases from V and 0 bases from J, with 12 bases between. The germline CDR1 and CDR2 sequences are LNHDA and SQIVND (reference sequence). The DNA for the CDR3 is TGTGCCAGTAGAGCAGGGTCGATCTCTGGAAACACCATATATTTT. Protein product: CASRAGSISGNTIYF.

CDR3 in amino acids: CASSSVRDEQYF. The CDR3 DNA reads TGTGCCAGCAGTTCAGTAAGGGACGAGCAGTACTTC. This chain uses TRBV12-3 or TRBV12-4 with TRBJ2-7; D is unresolved. With 4 bases removed from V and 5 bases from J, the gap between germline ends came to 9 bases. The CDR3 covers 12 residues.

The chain has TRBV29-1 and TRBJ2-3; D may be TRBD1 (6 bases). In germline, CDR1 is SQVTM, CDR2 ANQGSEA. CDR3 length equals 13 residues. V was shortened by 4 bases and J by 6 bases, with 14 bases between the two germline ends. CDR3 in amino acids: CSVVGGTWDTQYF. The CDR3 DNA reads TGCAGCGTTGTAGGGGGAACATGGGATACGCAGTATTTT.

This clone showed up just once. The rearrangement joins TRBV9 to TRBJ1-4; D is unclear. This CDR3 has 18 amino acids. V lost 0 bases and J 0 bases, leaving 15 bases between the germline ends. CDR1 SGDLS and CDR2 YYNGEE come from the germline V gene. This chain's CDR3 is CASSVDPGPTATNEKLFF. The DNA of the CDR3 is TGTGCCAGCAGCGTAGATCCAGGCCCAACTGCAACTAATGAAAAACTGTTTTTT. The entire variable domain, with the rest obtained from reference TRBV9 and TRBJ1-4, is as follows: DSGVTQTPKHLITATGQRVTLRCSPRSGDLSVYWYQQSLDQGLQFLIQYYNGEERAKGNILERFSAQQFPDLHSELNLSSLELGDSALYFCASSVDPGPTATNEKLFFGSGTQLSVL.

This chain connects TRBV9 to TRBJ1-6, with D unresolved. V dropped 4 bases and J dropped 5 bases, with 10 bases sitting between them. The CDR3 spans 14 residues. CDR1 and CDR2 (germline): SGDLS, YYNGEE. CDR3 loop: CASSRQRDNSPLHF. The CDR3 DNA reads as TGTGCCAGCAGCCGACAAAGGGATAATTCACCCCTCCACTTT.

The CDR3 sequence is CASSVNIDTQYF. The CDR3 DNA follows: TGTGCCAGCAGTGTTAATATAGATACGCAGTATTTT. The gene calls are TRBV2 and TRBJ2-3, with no clear D. Per germline, CDR1 SNHLY and CDR2 FYNNEI. The CDR3 length is 12 residues. Trimming removed 4 bases at V and 5 bases at J, with 7 bases between.

This sequence joins TRBV12-3 or TRBV12-4 and TRBJ1-1, with 10 positions matching TRBD1. The CDR3 is 13 amino acids. Unmatched junction bases numbered 10, after V lost 7 bases and J lost 11 bases. The CDR3 protein is CASNTGTGAKAFF. In DNA, the CDR3 is TGTGCCAGCAATACCGGGACAGGGGCGAAGGCTTTCTTT.

The chain uses TRBV27 and TRBJ1-5; 9 bases match TRBD1. CDR3 size: 15 residues. CDR1 MNHEY and CDR2 SMNVEV come from the germline V gene (reference sequence). V dropped 6 bases and J dropped 7; count of bases not matched to a gene: 10. The CDR3 region has the DNA TGTGCCAGCAGGAGCACAGGGGGCGCTGACCAGCCCCAGCATTTT. Protein sequence: CASRSTGGADQPQHF.